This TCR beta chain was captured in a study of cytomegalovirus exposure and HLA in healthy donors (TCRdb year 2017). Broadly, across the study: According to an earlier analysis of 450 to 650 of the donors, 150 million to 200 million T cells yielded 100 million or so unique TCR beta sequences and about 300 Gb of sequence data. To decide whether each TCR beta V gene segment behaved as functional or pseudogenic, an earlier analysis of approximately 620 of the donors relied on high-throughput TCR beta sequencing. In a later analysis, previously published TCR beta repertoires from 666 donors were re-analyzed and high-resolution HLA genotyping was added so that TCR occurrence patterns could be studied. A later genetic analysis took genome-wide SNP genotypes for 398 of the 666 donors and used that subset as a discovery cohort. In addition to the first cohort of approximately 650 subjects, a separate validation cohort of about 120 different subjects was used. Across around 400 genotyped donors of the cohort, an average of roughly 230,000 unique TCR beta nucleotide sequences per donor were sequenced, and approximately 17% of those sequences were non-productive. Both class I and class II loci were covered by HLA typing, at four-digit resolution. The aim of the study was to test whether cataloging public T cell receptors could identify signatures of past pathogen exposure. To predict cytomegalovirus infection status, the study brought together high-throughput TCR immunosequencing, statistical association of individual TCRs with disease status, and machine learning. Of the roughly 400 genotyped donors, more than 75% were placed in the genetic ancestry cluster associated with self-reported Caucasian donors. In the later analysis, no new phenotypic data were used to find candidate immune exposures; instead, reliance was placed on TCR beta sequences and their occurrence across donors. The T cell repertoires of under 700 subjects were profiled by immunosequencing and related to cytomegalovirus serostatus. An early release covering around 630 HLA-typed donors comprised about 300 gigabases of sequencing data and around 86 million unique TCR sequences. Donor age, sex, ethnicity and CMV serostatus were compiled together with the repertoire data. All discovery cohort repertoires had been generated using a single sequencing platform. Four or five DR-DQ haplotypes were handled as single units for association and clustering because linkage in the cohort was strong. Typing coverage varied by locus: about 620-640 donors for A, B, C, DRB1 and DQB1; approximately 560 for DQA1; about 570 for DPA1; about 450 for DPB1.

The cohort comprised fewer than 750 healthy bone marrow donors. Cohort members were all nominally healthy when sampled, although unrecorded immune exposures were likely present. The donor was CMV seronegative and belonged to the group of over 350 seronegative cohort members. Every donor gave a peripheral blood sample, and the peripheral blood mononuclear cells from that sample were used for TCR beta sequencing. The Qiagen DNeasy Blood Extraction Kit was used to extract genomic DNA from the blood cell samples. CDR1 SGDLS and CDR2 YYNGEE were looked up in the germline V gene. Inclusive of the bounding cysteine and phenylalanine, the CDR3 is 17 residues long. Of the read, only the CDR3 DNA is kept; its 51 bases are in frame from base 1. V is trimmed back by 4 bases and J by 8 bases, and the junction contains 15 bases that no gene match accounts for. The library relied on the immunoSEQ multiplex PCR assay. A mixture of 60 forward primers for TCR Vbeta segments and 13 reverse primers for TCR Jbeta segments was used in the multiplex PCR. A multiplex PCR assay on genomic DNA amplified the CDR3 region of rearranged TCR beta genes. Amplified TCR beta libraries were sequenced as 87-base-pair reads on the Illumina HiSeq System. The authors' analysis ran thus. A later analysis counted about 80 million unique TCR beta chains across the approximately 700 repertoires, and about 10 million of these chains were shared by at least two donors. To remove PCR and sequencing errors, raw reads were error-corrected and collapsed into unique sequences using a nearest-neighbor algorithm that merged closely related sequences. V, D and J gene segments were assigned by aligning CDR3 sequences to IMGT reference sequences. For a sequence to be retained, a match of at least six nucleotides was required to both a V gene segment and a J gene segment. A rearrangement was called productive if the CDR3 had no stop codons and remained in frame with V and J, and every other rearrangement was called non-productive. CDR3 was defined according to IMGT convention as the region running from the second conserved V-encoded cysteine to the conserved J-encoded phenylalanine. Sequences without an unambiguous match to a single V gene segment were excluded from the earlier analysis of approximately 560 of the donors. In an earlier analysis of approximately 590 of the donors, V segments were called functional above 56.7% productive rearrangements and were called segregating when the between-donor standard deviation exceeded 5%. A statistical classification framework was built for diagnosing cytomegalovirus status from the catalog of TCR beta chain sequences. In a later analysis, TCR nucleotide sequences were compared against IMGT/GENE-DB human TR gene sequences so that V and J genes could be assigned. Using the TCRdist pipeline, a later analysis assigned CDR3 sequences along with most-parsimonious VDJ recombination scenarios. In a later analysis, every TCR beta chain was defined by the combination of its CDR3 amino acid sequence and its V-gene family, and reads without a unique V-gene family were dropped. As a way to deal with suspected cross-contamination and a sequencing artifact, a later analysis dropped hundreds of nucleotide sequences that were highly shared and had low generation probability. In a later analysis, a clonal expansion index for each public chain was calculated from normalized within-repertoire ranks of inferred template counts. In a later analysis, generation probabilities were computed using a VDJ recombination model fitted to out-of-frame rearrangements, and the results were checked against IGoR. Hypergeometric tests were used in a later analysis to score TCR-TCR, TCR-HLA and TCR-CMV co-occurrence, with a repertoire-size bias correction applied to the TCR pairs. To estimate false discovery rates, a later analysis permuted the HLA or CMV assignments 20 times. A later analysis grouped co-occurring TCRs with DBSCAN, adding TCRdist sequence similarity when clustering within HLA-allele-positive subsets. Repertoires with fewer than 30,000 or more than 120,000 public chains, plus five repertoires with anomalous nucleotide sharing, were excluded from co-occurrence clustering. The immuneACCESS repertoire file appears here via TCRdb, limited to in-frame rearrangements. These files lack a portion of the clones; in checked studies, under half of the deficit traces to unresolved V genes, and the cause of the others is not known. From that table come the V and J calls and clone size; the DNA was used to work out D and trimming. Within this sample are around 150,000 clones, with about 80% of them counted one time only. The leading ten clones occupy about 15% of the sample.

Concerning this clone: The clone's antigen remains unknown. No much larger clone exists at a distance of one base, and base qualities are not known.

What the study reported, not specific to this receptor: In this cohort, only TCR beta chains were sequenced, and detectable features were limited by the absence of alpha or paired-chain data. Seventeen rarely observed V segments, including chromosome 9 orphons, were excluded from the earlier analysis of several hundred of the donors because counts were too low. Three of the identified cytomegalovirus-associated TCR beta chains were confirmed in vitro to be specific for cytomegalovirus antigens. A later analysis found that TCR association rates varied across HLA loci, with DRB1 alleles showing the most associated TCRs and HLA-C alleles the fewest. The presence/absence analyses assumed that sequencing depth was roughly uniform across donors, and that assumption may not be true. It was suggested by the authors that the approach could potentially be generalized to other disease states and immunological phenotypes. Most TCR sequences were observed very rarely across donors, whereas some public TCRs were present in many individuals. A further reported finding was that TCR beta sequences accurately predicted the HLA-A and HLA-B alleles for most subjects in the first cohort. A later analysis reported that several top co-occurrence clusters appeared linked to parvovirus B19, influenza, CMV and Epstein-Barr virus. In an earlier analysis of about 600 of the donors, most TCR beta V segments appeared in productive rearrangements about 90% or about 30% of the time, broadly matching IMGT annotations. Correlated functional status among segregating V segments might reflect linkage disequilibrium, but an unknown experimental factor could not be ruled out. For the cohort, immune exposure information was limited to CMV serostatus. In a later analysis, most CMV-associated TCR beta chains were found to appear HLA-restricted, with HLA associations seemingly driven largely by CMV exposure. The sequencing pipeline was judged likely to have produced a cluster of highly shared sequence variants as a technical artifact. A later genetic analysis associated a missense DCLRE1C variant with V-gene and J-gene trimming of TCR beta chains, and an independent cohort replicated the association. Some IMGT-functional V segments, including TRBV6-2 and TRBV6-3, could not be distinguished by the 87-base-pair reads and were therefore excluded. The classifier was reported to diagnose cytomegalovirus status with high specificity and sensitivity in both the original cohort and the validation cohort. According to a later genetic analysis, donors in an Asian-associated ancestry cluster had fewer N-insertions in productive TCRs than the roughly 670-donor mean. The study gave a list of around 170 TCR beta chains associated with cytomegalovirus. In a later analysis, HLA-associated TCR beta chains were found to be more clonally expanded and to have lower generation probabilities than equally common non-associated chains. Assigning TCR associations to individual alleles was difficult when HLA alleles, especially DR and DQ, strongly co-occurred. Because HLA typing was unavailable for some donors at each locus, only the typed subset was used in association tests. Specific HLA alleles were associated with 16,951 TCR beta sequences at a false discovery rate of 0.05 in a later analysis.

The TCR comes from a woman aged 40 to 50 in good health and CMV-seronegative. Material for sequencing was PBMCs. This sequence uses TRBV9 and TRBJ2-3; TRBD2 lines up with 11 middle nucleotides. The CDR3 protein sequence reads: CASSPSSGGLAGPTQYF. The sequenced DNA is TGTGCCAGCAGCCCAAGTAGTGGAGGACTAGCGGGCCCTACGCAGTATTTT.